These T cell receptor beta chains were read from a single sample in a study of graft-versus-host responses after intestinal transplantation. The antigens of these receptors remain unknown. Here immunoSEQ multiplex PCR was the method, and the copy in TCRdb shows in-frame clones only, minus some. The table lists approximately 99,000 clones, about nine tenths of them singletons. This specimen was unstimulated CD8+ T cells sorted from spleen or lymph node cells, taken before transplant. These receptors originate from a human donor who was the organ donor for an intestinal transplant. Each CDR3 is given with its conserved first and last residue. D genes are given only for firm matches. Clone size is not always given. Where it is, it says once, few, many or a class for expanded clones.

TRBV4-1,TRBJ2-7,.,.,16,TGCGCCAGCAGCCAAGAAAGCGGGACACCAACCTACGAGCAGTACTTC,CASSQESGTPTYEQYF
TRBV5-5,TRBJ1-2,.,.,14,TGTGCCAGCAGCTTGACAGAGGGCTACTTTGGCTACACCTTC,CASSLTEGYFGYTF
TRBV13,TRBJ1-1,TRBD1,once,14,TGTGCCAGCAGCTCGTGGACAGGGGGGTCTGAAGCTTTCTTT,CASSSWTGGSEAFF
TRBV13,TRBJ2-7,TRBD2,.,16,TGTGCCAGCAGCCCGGGGGGACTAGGAAGCTCCTACGAGCAGTACTTC,CASSPGGLGSSYEQYF
TRBV29-1,TRBJ2-5,TRBD2,.,19,TGCAGCGTTGATCCAGCGGGAGGTGAGGTCCCTAGCCCCTCGGAGACCCAGTACTTC,CSVDPAGGEVPSPSETQYF
TRBV10-2,TRBJ2-1,TRBD2,few,15,TGCGCCAGCAACATACTAGCGGGGGTATACAATGAGCAGTTCTTC,CASNILAGVYNEQFF
TRBV4-1,TRBJ2-7,TRBD1,.,16,TGCGCCAGCAGCCAAGATTCTACAGGGGCGTCCTACGAGCAGTACTTC,CASSQDSTGASYEQYF
TRBV6-5,TRBJ2-7,.,.,12,TGTGCCAGCAGTTACGACAGCTACGAGCAGTACTTC,CASSYDSYEQYF
TRBV9,TRBJ1-2,.,.,16,TGTGCCAGCAGCGTAGCTTCGGGGGGGCTGGACCATGGCTACACCTTC,CASSVASGGLDHGYTF
TRBV7-2,TRBJ2-1,TRBD2,.,16,TGTGCCAGCAGCTTAACCGGGGGGTACTTATACAATGAGCAGTTCTTC,CASSLTGGYLYNEQFF
TRBV14,TRBJ2-7,TRBD2,once,14,TGTGCCAGCAGCCAAACTAGCGGGAGTTACGAGCAGTACTTC,CASSQTSGSYEQYF
TRBV6-5,TRBJ2-1,.,.,12,TGTGCCAGCATGGACTACCTCAATGAGCAGTTCTTC,CASMDYLNEQFF
TRBV6-5,TRBJ2-1,TRBD2,.,14,TGTGCCAGCAGTTACGGACTAGTTGGCGATGAGCAGTTCTTC,CASSYGLVGDEQFF
TRBV7-9,TRBJ2-1,.,.,16,TGTGCCAGCAGCGAAAAACCGGGGGGCGTCTACAATGAGCAGTTCTTC,CASSEKPGGVYNEQFF
TRBV28,TRBJ2-5,TRBD1,.,14,TGTGCCAGCAGCCCACAGGGGGTGCAAGAGACCCAGTACTTC,CASSPQGVQETQYF
TRBV7-9,TRBJ2-1,TRBD2,.,17,TGTGCCAGCAGCCCTGCTAGCGGGGAAGTCTCCTACAATGAGCAGTTCTTC,CASSPASGEVSYNEQFF
TRBV27,TRBJ2-7,TRBD2,.,13,TGTGCCAGCAAAGGACTAGCGGGAGAAGAGCAGTACTTC,CASKGLAGEEQYF
TRBV7-7,TRBJ2-1,.,.,15,TGTGCTAGCAGCTTAGAAGGCGGCGCCTACAATGAGCAGTTCTTC,CASSLEGGAYNEQFF
TRBV28,TRBJ1-1,.,.,14,TGTGCCAGCAGTCGAAGGACAGTTTGGACTGAAGCTTTCTTT,CASSRRTVWTEAFF
TRBV2,TRBJ2-1,TRBD2,.,13,TGTGCCAGCAGTGAGACGACTAGCTTTGAGCAGTTCTTC,CASSETTSFEQFF
TRBV6-1,TRBJ2-7,TRBD2,.,16,TGTGCCAGCAGTGTAACCGGGACTAGCGACTCCTACGAGCAGTACTTC,CASSVTGTSDSYEQYF
TRBV25-1,TRBJ2-7,.,.,15,TGTGCCAGCAGTGAATGGGGGGTCCCCTCCTACGAGCAGTACTTC,CASSEWGVPSYEQYF
TRBV9,TRBJ1-1,.,once,14,TGTGCCAGCAGCGTAGATGGGGCGAACACTGAAGCTTTCTTT,CASSVDGANTEAFF
TRBV27,TRBJ1-2,.,once,13,TGTGCCAGCAGGGAGGACGGGGACTATGGCTACACCTTC,CASREDGDYGYTF
TRBV9,TRBJ2-1,TRBD2,.,15,TGTGCCAGCAGCGTAGGGACTAGCTCCTACAATGAGCAGTTCTTC,CASSVGTSSYNEQFF
TRBV9,TRBJ2-6,.,.,17,TGTGCCAGCAGCCCTCCAGGACATTTCCCTGGGGCCAACGTCCTGACTTTC,CASSPPGHFPGANVLTF
TRBV27,TRBJ2-7,TRBD2,.,18,TGTGCCAGCAGCGCCGGGACTAGCGGCTATCCAGACTCCTACGAGCAGTACTTC,CASSAGTSGYPDSYEQYF
TRBV13,TRBJ1-2,.,few,16,TGTGCCAGCAGCTTAGTGGGGACATCCCCAAACTATGGCTACACCTTC,CASSLVGTSPNYGYTF
TRBV9,TRBJ2-5,TRBD2,.,16,TGTGCCAGCAGCCCCCCGGGGGGGGGAAGGCAAGAGACCCAGTACTTC,CASSPPGGGRQETQYF
TRBV7-9,TRBJ1-1,.,.,14,TGTGCCAGCAGCCTAAGGGGCGACGTAACTGAAGCTTTCTTT,CASSLRGDVTEAFF
TRBV7-9,TRBJ2-1,TRBD2,.,15,TGTGCCAGCAGCTTACTAGCGGGCTCCTACAATGAGCAGTTCTTC,CASSLLAGSYNEQFF